These 6 T cell receptor beta chains were all obtained from the same sample, sequenced in a study of blood T cell repertoires in COVID-19. Assay used: immunoSEQ multiplex PCR; TCRdb lists only in-frame clones, some missing. The data contain some 220,000 clones, 82% of them singletons. The sequenced material came from peripheral blood. The receptor source for this set is a woman in her 70s with COVID-19, enrolled during active disease.

Here the CDR3 reads CSASVSSYGYTF. CDR3 nucleotides: TGCAGTGCTAGTGTCTCTTCCTATGGCTACACCTTC. The chain joins TRBV20-1 to TRBJ1-2; D remains ambiguous. Germline V lookup: CDR1 DFQATT, CDR2 SNEGSKA (reference sequence). The length of the CDR3 is 12 residues. Trimming shortened V by 3 bases and J by 4 bases, and 9 bases separated the two germline ends.

The CDR3 here is CASSLDLAGRGTEAFF. The CDR3 bases are TGCGCCAGCAGCTTGGATCTCGCAGGGCGGGGGACTGAAGCTTTCTTT. The rearrangement joins TRBV5-1 to TRBJ1-1; tentatively, D is TRBD1 (5 bases). CDR1 is SGHRS and CDR2 is YFSETQ in the germline V gene. Trimming pared 0 bases from V and 5 bases from J, leaving 17 bases between. The CDR3 has 16 amino acids.

This chain links TRBV28 with TRBJ1-5; 9 bases fit TRBD1. CDR1 is MDHEN and CDR2 is SYDVKM in the germline V gene. Unmatched junction bases numbered 6, after V lost 5 bases and J lost 7 bases. The CDR3 spans 14 residues. CDR3: CASSTGQGIQPQHF. The DNA for the CDR3 is TGTGCCAGCAGTACGGGACAGGGAATACAGCCCCAGCATTTT.

This clone appeared a single time. J is TRBJ2-7 and V is TRBV2, with 9 positions matching TRBD1. Germline V gene data show CDR1 as SNHLY and CDR2 as FYNNEI. The CDR3 runs to 15 residues. V was pared by 11 bases and J by 3 bases, with 14 bases of the junction left unmatched. In DNA form, the CDR3 reads TGTGCCGTCGATCAACAGGGGGCAACCTACTACGAGCAGTACTTC. Protein: CAVDQQGATYYEQYF. The whole variable domain, remainder taken from reference TRBV2 and TRBJ2-7, is EPEVTQTPSHQVTQMGQEVILRCVPISNHLYFYWYRQILGQKVEFLVSFYNNEISEKSEIFDDQFSVERPDGSNFTLKIRSTKLEDSAMYFCAVDQQGATYYEQYFGPGTRLTVT.

The chain employs TRBV7-8 and TRBJ2-7, with D perhaps matching TRBD2 (5 bases). The CDR3 is made up of 14 amino acids. The V gene's germline CDR1 is SGHVS and CDR2 FQNEAQ. Deletions cut 2 bases from V and 3 bases from J, with 11 bases between. The CDR3 here is CASSLKADLYEQYF. CDR3 nucleotides: TGTGCCAGCAGCTTAAAAGCGGACCTCTACGAGCAGTACTTC.

This chain links TRBV28 with TRBJ1-6, with TRBD1 identical over 9 bases. Germline CDR1 reads MDHEN; CDR2 reads SYDVKM. The CDR3 is made up of 15 amino acids. V shed 1 base, J shed 9 bases, and the junction held 4 bases outside the gene matches. The CDR3 region is CASSLFDRGSSPLHF. In DNA form, the CDR3 reads TGTGCCAGCAGTTTATTCGACAGGGGGAGTTCACCCCTCCACTTT.